The TCR beta chain described here comes from a study of shared clonotypes between healthy human individuals. Study-wide context: Plates per donor: three CD4 naive, three CD4 memory, two CD8 naive, one CD8 memory.

Sequencing was at deep level. In the study's own analysis: Junction-only sequences without quality scores were provided by ImmunoSEQ, so filtering was different. Measured with immunoSEQ multiplex PCR; TCRdb has only the in-frame clones, and not every one. V and J calls and clone size follow that table, whereas D and trimming were derived from the DNA. The data contain 2,500,000 or so clones, over 85% of them singletons. This clone has only one observation. Trimming cost V 3 bases and J 2 bases, with 11 bases left between them. The length of the CDR3 is 15 residues. Germline V gene data show CDR1 as KGHSH and CDR2 as LQKENI.

J is TRBJ1-5 and V is TRBV18; D gene unclear. The TCR comes from a young man in good health. Sequencing was performed on naive CD4+ T cells sorted from blood. Subset defined: CD45RA+ positively selected. The CDR3 is CASSPTGDRNQPQHF. The CDR3 DNA reads TGTGCCAGCTCACCTACCGGGGATCGCAATCAGCCCCAGCATTTT.